The clone carrying this T cell receptor (beta chain) was seen only a few times. Germline assignment: CDR1 LGHDT and CDR2 YNNKEL (reference sequence). V shed 0 bases and J shed 4 bases, with 14 bases lying between them. The length of the CDR3 is 16 residues. The source of the sample is a study of CD8 T cells in Susac syndrome. The multiple sclerosis control group was made up of treatment-naive patients with stable or active relapsing-remitting disease. Negative isolation was applied to CD8+ and CD4+ T cells, and FACS enrichment was applied to TEMRA cells. Reverse transcription used about 0.5 to 1 ug RNA and random hexamers. Amplification of TCR beta CDR3 spanned 54 Vbeta and 13 Jbeta via immunoSEQ multiplex PCR. TCRdb called the immunoSEQ multiplex PCR reads again in MiXCR, with one record for every CDR3 protein. The sample lists roughly 200,000 distinct CDR3 sequences; roughly 95% were seen once.

Sample: CD4+ T cells from PBMCs. The V gene is TRBV3-1, the J gene TRBJ2-3, with D perhaps matching TRBD2 (6 bases). This sequence was found in a human donor with multiple sclerosis. This CDR3 reads CASSQDRAGSSDTQYF. CDR3 DNA sequence: TGTGCCAGCAGCCAAGATCGGGCGGGGTCGTCAGATACGCAGTATTTT.